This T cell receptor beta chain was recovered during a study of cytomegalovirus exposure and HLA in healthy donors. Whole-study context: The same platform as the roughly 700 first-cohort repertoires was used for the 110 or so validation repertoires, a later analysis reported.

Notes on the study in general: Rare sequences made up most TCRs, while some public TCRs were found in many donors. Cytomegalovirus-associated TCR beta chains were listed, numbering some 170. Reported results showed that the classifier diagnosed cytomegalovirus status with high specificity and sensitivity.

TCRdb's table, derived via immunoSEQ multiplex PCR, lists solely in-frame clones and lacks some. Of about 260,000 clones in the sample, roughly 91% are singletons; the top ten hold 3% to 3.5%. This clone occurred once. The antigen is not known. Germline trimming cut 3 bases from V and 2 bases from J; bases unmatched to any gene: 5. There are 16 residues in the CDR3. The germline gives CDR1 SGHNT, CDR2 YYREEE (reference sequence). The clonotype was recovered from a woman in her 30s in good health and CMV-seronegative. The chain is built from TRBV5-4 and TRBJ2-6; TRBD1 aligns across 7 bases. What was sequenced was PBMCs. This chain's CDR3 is CASSSGQTTGANVLTF. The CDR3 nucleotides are TGTGCCAGCAGCTCGGGACAGACGACTGGGGCCAACGTCCTGACTTTC.